The 21 T cell receptor beta chains below were found in one sample sequenced in a study of beta chain features in type 1 diabetes. Their recognized antigens are unknown. Study-wide points: TCRB CDR3s from Type 1 diabetes patients were moderately but significantly shorter in all four CD4+ subsets.

Investigators reverse transcribed all isolated RNA, so they sequenced expressed TCRB transcripts. TCRdb keeps only in-frame clones here, not all; method: immunoSEQ multiplex PCR. The repertoire includes a few hundred thousand clones, about 14% of them detected once, and around 0.016% sits in the top ten. Material for sequencing was naive CD4+ T cells from blood. These receptors were taken from a woman between 18 and 29 years old with type 1 diabetes.

The V and J genes are TRBV7-9 and TRBJ2-2; D call uncertain. The germline gives CDR1 SEHNR, CDR2 FQNEAQ (reference sequence). The CDR3 is made up of 14 amino acids. V was shortened by 5 bases and J by 1 base, with 8 bases between the two germline ends. The CDR3: CASSRSMNTGELFF. DNA of the CDR3: TGTGCCAGCAGCCGCTCTATGAACACCGGGGAGCTGTTTTTT.

This clone showed up just a few times. The chain joins TRBV18 to TRBJ2-2; 10 bases line up with TRBD2. V lost 0 bases to trimming and J lost 3 bases; unmatched junction nucleotides: 1. This CDR3 region has 16 residues. The germline V gene has CDR1 KGHSH and CDR2 LQKENI. As DNA, the CDR3 is TGTGCCAGCTCACCACCCCTAGCGGGAGACACCGGGGAGCTGTTTTTT. This translates into CASSPPLAGDTGELFF.

J is TRBJ2-2 and V is TRBV18, with TRBD1 as a possible D gene (6 bases). CDR3 length: 15 residues. CDR1 and CDR2 from the germline V gene are KGHSH and LQKENI. Between the trimmed V and J ends, which lost 3 bases and 6 bases, there was a span of 14 bases. The CDR3 DNA is TGTGCCAGCTCACCGCGTACAGGGTTTCCCGGGGAGCTGTTTTTT. It codes for CASSPRTGFPGELFF. The whole variable domain, remainder taken from reference TRBV18 and TRBJ2-2, is NAGVMQNPRHLVRRRGQEARLRCSPMKGHSHVYWYRQLPEEGLKFMVYLQKENIIDESGMPKERFSAEFPKEGPSILRIQQVVRGDSAAYFCASSPRTGFPGELFFGEGSRLTVL.

This clone was counted a few times. This chain uses TRBV7-9 with TRBJ1-2; the match to TRBD1 covers 7 bases. V lost 5 bases and J lost 4; bases outside the gene matches: 7. The CDR3 extends over 14 amino acids. The germline V gene has CDR1 SEHNR and CDR2 FQNEAQ (reference sequence). CDR3 in amino acids: CASSPGGRFYGYTF. The CDR3 DNA is TGTGCCAGCAGCCCAGGGGGACGGTTCTATGGCTACACCTTC. The full variable domain, its missing parts supplied by reference TRBV7-9 and TRBJ1-2, is DTGVSQNPRHKITKRGQNVTFRCDPISEHNRLYWYRQTLGQGPEFLTYFQNEAQLEKSRLLSDRFSAERPKGSFSTLEIQRTEQGDSAMYLCASSPGGRFYGYTFGSGTRLTVV.

This clone was counted a few times. The chain couples TRBV27 to TRBJ2-7; 9 bases map to TRBD1. The junction had 9 bases not matched to a gene; V was cut back by 6 bases and J by 3 bases. Germline V gives CDR1 MNHEY, CDR2 SMNVEV (reference sequence). This CDR3 has 15 residues. In DNA, the CDR3 is TGTGCCAGCAGAGGGGCGGGGACAGGGATCTACGAGCAGTACTTC. It is translated as CASRGAGTGIYEQYF.

The table lists this clone with a few counts. The gene calls are TRBV5-4 and TRBJ2-5; no clear D. The CDR3 totals 14 residues. Germline loops: CDR1 SGHNT, CDR2 YYREEE (reference sequence). V was clipped by 4 bases and J by 5 bases, with 15 bases between them. The CDR3 loop is CASSGLGLEETQYF. The CDR3 DNA is TGTGCCAGCAGCGGGCTGGGTTTAGAGGAGACCCAGTACTTC.

This clone was counted a few times. The J gene is TRBJ2-1, the V gene TRBV9; 11 bases are shared with TRBD2. The germline gives CDR1 SGDLS, CDR2 YYNGEE. The CDR3 length is 15 residues. The ends lost 3 bases at V and 4 bases at J; junction bases unmatched: 3. The CDR3 sequence is CASSGRLAGYNEQFF. The CDR3, as DNA: TGTGCCAGCAGCGGTCGACTAGCGGGATACAATGAGCAGTTCTTC.

There are a few counts of this clone. The rearrangement joins TRBV28 to TRBJ2-7; the D gene is possibly TRBD1 (6 bases). The CDR3 spans 15 residues. V lost 7 bases, J lost 3 bases, and 19 bases lay in between. Germline V gene data show CDR1 as MDHEN and CDR2 as SYDVKM. DNA of the CDR3: TGTGCCAGCACCCATGGACAGCCTGTGGGCTACGAGCAGTACTTC. Protein product: CASTHGQPVGYEQYF.

This clone was seen a single time. In the same sample, other DNA sequences code for this CDR3. The rearrangement joins TRBV4-1 to TRBJ2-2; no clear D gene. Germline V gives CDR1 MGHRA, CDR2 YSYEKL. V was clipped by 0 bases and J by 0 bases, with 11 bases between them. This CDR3 contains 17 residues. CDR3 amino acids: CASSQDRGRSNTGELFF. The CDR3 region has the DNA TGCGCCAGCAGCCAAGATCGCGGCAGATCGAACACCGGGGAGCTGTTTTTT.

This clone was counted a few times. The chain is built from TRBV28 and TRBJ2-3, with a weak D call TRBD2 (6 bases). Germline V lookup: CDR1 MDHEN, CDR2 SYDVKM. CDR3 length: 14 amino acids. V gave up 4 bases and J gave up 2 bases, with 10 bases separating them. This CDR3 is CASSYAGNTDTQYF. In DNA, the CDR3 is TGTGCCAGCAGTTATGCGGGAAACACAGATACGCAGTATTTT.

This clone was seen only a few times. The chain combines TRBV19 with TRBJ2-1; 11 positions agree with TRBD2. This CDR3 contains 15 residues. The junction had 4 bases not matched to a gene; V was cut back by 6 bases and J by 3 bases. Germline values: CDR1 LNHDA, CDR2 SQIVND (reference sequence). In DNA, the CDR3 is TGTGCCAGTAGCCCTACTAGCGGGGGCTACAATGAGCAGTTCTTC. This encodes CASSPTSGGYNEQFF.

The rearrangement links TRBV29-1 to TRBJ1-2; tentatively, D is TRBD1 (6 bases). This CDR3 has 15 residues. V was pared by 4 bases and J by 4 bases, with 19 bases between. CDR1 is SQVTM, CDR2 ANQGSEA, per germline. CDR3 sequence reads: CSVALGPGEPYGYTF. The CDR3 bases are TGCAGCGTTGCATTAGGACCAGGGGAGCCCTATGGCTACACCTTC.

The chain links TRBV7-9 to TRBJ2-3; tentative D call: TRBD2 (6 bases). The CDR3 is 17 amino acids. Germline assignment: CDR1 SEHNR and CDR2 FQNEAQ (reference sequence). V was shortened by 2 bases and J by 2 bases, with 17 bases between the two germline ends. The DNA for the CDR3 is TGTGCCAGCAGCTTACGTGCAGTTGCGGGATTCACAGATACGCAGTATTTT. Translation gives CASSLRAVAGFTDTQYF.

A few counts support this clone. The chain recombines TRBV4-2 with TRBJ2-2, with a tentative D call TRBD2 (5 bases). CDR1 is LGHNA and CDR2 is YNFKEQ in the germline V gene. V lost 0 bases and J 1 base, leaving 9 bases between the germline ends. There are 16 residues in the CDR3. The CDR3 DNA sequence: TGTGCCAGCAGCCAAGAGAGAGGGAGGAACACCGGGGAGCTGTTTTTT. Its protein is CASSQERGRNTGELFF.

This clone was detected only a few times. V and J are TRBV6-5 and TRBJ2-3; D remains unclear. The CDR3 totals 14 residues. Germline V gene lookup returns CDR1 MNHEY and CDR2 SVGAGI. The ends were cut back, 0 bases at V and 1 base at J, with 5 bases in the middle. CDR3 nucleotide sequence: TGTGCCAGCAGTTACTCGGCTGGCACAGATACGCAGTATTTT. Its protein product is CASSYSAGTDTQYF.

This clone was counted a few times. This chain links TRBV10-3 with TRBJ2-5, with 13 bases fitting TRBD2. This CDR3 is built from 18 residues. Germline V gene sequence: CDR1 ENHRY, CDR2 SYGVKD. V was pared by 6 bases and J by 1 base, with 11 bases of the junction left unmatched. Here the CDR3 reads CAISRTSGSLESQETQYF. In DNA form, the CDR3 reads TGTGCCATCAGCCGGACTAGCGGGAGCTTGGAGTCCCAAGAGACCCAGTACTTC.

V is TRBV10-3 and J is TRBJ2-1; D is ambiguous. The CDR3 runs to 13 residues. CDR1 ENHRY and CDR2 SYGVKD come from the germline V gene. Trimming pared 10 bases from V and 4 bases from J, leaving 14 bases between. CDR3 nucleotide sequence: TGTGCCACCCGGAGCCCTAAATACAATGAGCAGTTCTTC. This encodes CATRSPKYNEQFF.

Only a few counts were recorded for this clone. The chain uses TRBV4-3 and TRBJ1-1; 8 bases map to TRBD1. This CDR3 has 16 amino acids. With V trimmed by 1 base and J by 4 bases, 8 bases remained unmatched. The V gene's germline CDR1 is LGHNA and CDR2 YSLEER. CDR3 sequence reads: CASSQVDRGRGTEAFF. The CDR3 nucleotides are TGCGCCAGCAGCCAAGTCGACAGGGGCCGGGGCACTGAAGCTTTCTTT.

The chain links TRBV9 to TRBJ1-1, with 7 bases that match TRBD1. Trimming took 3 bases from V and 0 from J; bases not matched to a gene: 2. The germline CDR1 and CDR2 sequences are SGDLS and YYNGEE. CDR3 length: 14 residues. The CDR3 protein is CASSEGQMNTEAFF. For the CDR3, the DNA is TGTGCCAGCAGCGAGGGACAGATGAACACTGAAGCTTTCTTT.

This clone was observed many times. This chain connects TRBV7-2 to TRBJ2-1, with TRBD2 matching over 9 bases. This CDR3 has 15 residues. Germline CDR1 and CDR2: SGHTA and FQGNSA. J lost 4 bases, V lost 5 bases, and 6 bases had no gene match. CDR3 sequence: CASSETSGLYNEQFF. The DNA of the CDR3 is TGTGCCAGCAGCGAGACTAGCGGACTATACAATGAGCAGTTCTTC.

The rearrangement links TRBV13 to TRBJ2-7; the match to TRBD1 covers 11 bases. The V gene's germline CDR1 is PRHDT and CDR2 FYEKMQ (reference sequence). The V and J ends lost 5 bases and 4 bases, in that order; junction bases with no gene match: 7. The CDR3 extends over 15 amino acids. CDR3 in amino acids: CASSPRDRGTYEQYF. DNA for the CDR3: TGTGCCAGCAGCCCCCGGGACAGGGGGACTTACGAGCAGTACTTC.